The next 30 T cell receptor beta chains were all read from a single sample in a study of blood T cells in healthy people across ages. Primers used in a second PCR of roughly 6 to 12 cycles were a sample-barcoded 5' primer and a J-beta primer mix. MiXCR, applied by TCRdb to the 5' RACE reads, yields one record per CDR3 protein. The table includes fewer than 900,000 distinct CDR3 sequences, 35% to 40% detected once. Input material: blood. Receptors originate from a man in his late teens or twenties in good health.

The chain is built from TRBV20-1 and TRBJ1-4; TRBD1 is a possible D gene (5 bases). This CDR3 has 11 amino acids. V was cut by 5 bases and J by 10 bases, with 11 bases left in between. The germline gives CDR1 DFQATT, CDR2 SNEGSKA (reference sequence). CDR3 nucleotide sequence: TGCAGTGCTGAGGGACGGGGAAAACTGTTTTTT. Translated: CSAEGRGKLFF.

The chain is built from TRBV6-5 and TRBJ1-6; the D is unclear. This CDR3 has 15 residues. V was shortened by 0 bases and J by 7 bases, with 10 bases between the two germline ends. Germline CDR1 and CDR2: MNHEY and SVGAGI. The DNA of the CDR3 is TGTGCCAGCAGTTACTCGAGGGTCGTCAATTCACCCCTCCACTTT. This translates into CASSYSRVVNSPLHF.

This clonotype was observed a few times. The chain has TRBV27 and TRBJ2-1; TRBD2 aligns across 10 bases. Looked up from germline, CDR1 is MNHEY and CDR2 is SMNVEV (reference sequence). J was trimmed by 6 bases and V by 7 bases; bases with no gene match: 9. This CDR3 spans 15 amino acids. DNA for the CDR3: TGTGCCAGCAACCTTAGCGGGGGGCCCCCCAATGAGCAGTTCTTC. Amino acid sequence: CASNLSGGPPNEQFF.

This clonotype was observed a few times. V and J are TRBV5-6 and TRBJ2-7; TRBD1 is a possible D gene (6 bases). From germline, CDR1 is SGHDT and CDR2 YYEEEE. V was pared by 2 bases and J by 2 bases, with 11 bases between. The CDR3 is 14 amino acids. DNA for the CDR3: TGTGCCAGCAGCTTTCAGGGGAATGCCTACGAGCAGTACTTC. Translated, it gives CASSFQGNAYEQYF.

V is TRBV7-9 and J is TRBJ2-3; D is tentatively TRBD1 or TRBD2 (5 bases each). In germline, CDR1 is SEHNR, CDR2 FQNEAQ (reference sequence). CDR3 size: 17 residues. V was cut by 5 bases and J by 5 bases, with 23 bases left in between. The CDR3 loop reads CASSPLTRVGVGDTQYF. CDR3 nucleotide sequence: TGTGCCAGCAGCCCCCTCACGCGGGTAGGGGTTGGAGATACGCAGTATTTT.

This clonotype was observed at least ten times. The chain carries TRBV5-1 and TRBJ1-4, with no clear D. CDR1 and CDR2 (germline): SGHRS, YFSETQ. CDR3 length equals 12 residues. Trimming cost V 0 bases and J 8 bases, with 5 bases left between them. This chain's CDR3 is CASSLDHEKLFF. CDR3 nucleotides: TGCGCCAGCAGCTTGGATCACGAAAAACTGTTTTTT.

This clonotype appeared a few times. The chain couples TRBV7-2 to TRBJ1-2; D not resolved. The V end lost 2 bases, the J end lost 0 bases, and 10 bases lay between the germline ends. Germline V lookup: CDR1 SGHTA, CDR2 FQGNSA. CDR3 length equals 15 residues. The CDR3 protein is CASSLKSGANYGYTF. The CDR3 region has the DNA TGTGCCAGCAGCTTAAAGTCTGGGGCTAACTATGGCTACACCTTC.

The rearrangement links TRBV25-1 to TRBJ2-7; 9 nucleotides line up with TRBD1. The germline gives CDR1 MGHDK, CDR2 SYGVNS. Losses at the gene ends were 2 bases for V and 5 bases for J; bases not matched to a gene: 16. The CDR3 has 18 amino acids. This CDR3 is CASSERVEWGQGSDEQYF. The DNA for the CDR3 is TGTGCCAGCAGTGAAAGAGTGGAGTGGGGACAGGGTAGCGACGAGCAGTACTTC.

Concerning this clonotype: Germline and junction disagree at one end, which may indicate a read error. The chain carries TRBV20-1 and TRBJ1-6; D call uncertain. CDR3 length: 15 residues. Germline V gene data show CDR1 as DFQATT and CDR2 as SNEGSKA (reference sequence). CDR3 nucleotides: TGCAGTGCTAGCGCCGGGAACTCCTATAATTCACCCCCCCACTTT. Translation gives CSASAGNSYNSPPHF.

As for this clonotype: Its ends do not fully match the called genes, so a read error is possible. V and J are TRBV6-6 and TRBJ2-5; 12 positions match TRBD2. The CDR3 totals 16 residues. Looked up from germline, CDR1 is MNHNY and CDR2 is SVGAGI (reference sequence). CDR3 in DNA: TGTGCCGGCAGTGCCGGGACTAGCGGGTACCAAGAGACCCAGTACTTC. Encoded protein: CAGSAGTSGYQETQYF.

The chain is built from TRBV12-3 or TRBV12-4 and TRBJ1-5, with 7 bases aligning to TRBD1. J gave up 4 bases and V 0 bases, and 3 bases lay outside the gene matches. The CDR3 extends over 15 amino acids. In DNA form, the CDR3 reads TGTGCCAGCAGTTTAGCGACAGGGCGGAATCAGCCCCAGCATTTT. Translated: CASSLATGRNQPQHF.

The chain links TRBV2 to TRBJ1-1, with D uncertain. The CDR3 has 15 residues. The V gene lost 6 bases and the J gene lost 0 bases, with 14 bases spanning the gap. CDR1 and CDR2 from the germline V gene are SNHLY and FYNNEI. The CDR3 loop reads CASRIGGGMNTEAFF. The DNA for the CDR3 is TGTGCCAGCAGGATTGGAGGAGGGATGAACACTGAAGCTTTCTTT.

This clonotype has more than one count but fewer than ten. V is TRBV7-6 and J is TRBJ2-1; weak D call: TRBD1 (5 bases). The length of the CDR3 is 16 residues. V dropped 1 base and J dropped 2 bases, with 12 bases sitting between them. From germline, CDR1 is SGHVS and CDR2 FNYEAQ. This CDR3 reads CASSLGEGVPYNEQFF. For the CDR3, the DNA is TGTGCCAGCAGCTTAGGTGAAGGGGTCCCCTACAATGAGCAGTTCTTC.

The rearrangement uses TRBV7-9 and TRBJ2-7, with a possible D match to TRBD1 (7 bases). V gave up 5 bases and J gave up 4 bases, with 12 bases separating them. Germline CDR1 and CDR2: SEHNR and FQNEAQ (reference sequence). The length of the CDR3 is 13 residues. The CDR3 region is CASSPRGEYEQYF. Written as DNA, the CDR3 is TGTGCCAGCAGCCCCAGGGGGGAATACGAGCAGTACTTC. Using reference TRBV7-9 and TRBJ2-7 for the parts outside the CDR3, the full variable domain is DTGVSQNPRHKITKRGQNVTFRCDPISEHNRLYWYRQTLGQGPEFLTYFQNEAQLEKSRLLSDRFSAERPKGSFSTLEIQRTEQGDSAMYLCASSPRGEYEQYFGPGTRLTVT.

This clonotype has more than one count but fewer than ten. The chain is built from TRBV5-5 and TRBJ2-2; no clear D gene. V was cut by 0 bases and J by 2 bases, with 5 bases left in between. This CDR3 has 14 amino acids. Germline CDR1 reads SGHKS; CDR2 reads YYEKEE (reference sequence). The CDR3 loop is CASSLDLNTGELFF. Here the CDR3 DNA reads TGTGCCAGCAGCTTGGACCTTAACACCGGGGAGCTGTTTTTT. Complete variable domain (other parts from reference TRBV5-5 and TRBJ2-2): DAGVTQSPTHLIKTRGQQVTLRCSPISGHKSVSWYQQVLGQGPQFIFQYYEKEERGRGNFPDRFSARQFPNYSSELNVNALLLGDSALYLCASSLDLNTGELFFGEGSRLTVL.

The V and J genes are TRBV5-1 and TRBJ2-7; a possible D gene is TRBD1 (6 bases). Per the germline V gene, CDR1 is SGHRS and CDR2 is YFSETQ. Trimming pared 4 bases from V and 10 bases from J, leaving 12 bases between. The CDR3 is made up of 11 amino acids. CDR3 sequence (DNA): TGCGCCAGCAGCCTTCGACAGGTTCAGTACTTC. It yields the protein CASSLRQVQYF.

This chain links TRBV4-1 with TRBJ2-5; D might be TRBD2 (5 bases). The DNA end is more similar to TRBJ2-7, so the J call may be wrong. Germline assignment: CDR1 MGHRA and CDR2 YSYEKL. The CDR3 is made up of 13 amino acids. CDR3 DNA sequence: TGCGCCAGCAGCCGACCCGAGGGATACGAGCAGTACTTC. Translation: CASSRPEGYEQYF.

The chain recombines TRBV4-1 with TRBJ1-4; no firm D call. The CDR3 contains 12 residues. CDR1 and CDR2 (germline): MGHRA, YSYEKL. Trimming left V 3 bases short and J 8 bases short, with 7 bases between. The CDR3 loop reads CASSQGMEKLFF. The CDR3 DNA follows: TGCGCCAGCAGCCAGGGGATGGAAAAACTGTTTTTT.

This clonotype showed up many times. V is TRBV20-1 and J is TRBJ2-3; 7 positions agree with TRBD2. The CDR3 runs 15 residues. Germline V gives CDR1 DFQATT, CDR2 SNEGSKA (reference sequence). V lost 5 bases to trimming and J lost 2 bases; unmatched junction nucleotides: 10. Here the CDR3 reads CSAPPLAGDTDTQYF. The CDR3, as DNA: TGCAGTGCTCCCCCGTTGGCGGGGGACACAGATACGCAGTATTTT.

As regards this clonotype: A read error may account for a junction end that differs from germline. The chain combines TRBV6-5 with TRBJ2-5; D remains unclear. CDR1 MNHEY and CDR2 SVGAGI come from the germline V gene. The CDR3 spans 11 residues. In nucleotides, the CDR3 is TGTTCCAGCAGTAGACAAGAGACCCAGTACTTC. Its protein product is CSSSRQETQYF.

This clonotype was seen ten or more times. The genes are TRBV15 and TRBJ2-1; 7 nucleotides agree with TRBD1. Germline CDR1 reads LNHNV; CDR2 reads YYDKDF (reference sequence). Trimming removed 11 bases from V and 0 bases from J; junction bases left unmatched: 7. The CDR3 has 14 residues. CDR3 loop: CAVCNRGSYNEQFF. The DNA for the CDR3 is TGTGCCGTCTGTAACAGGGGCTCCTACAATGAGCAGTTCTTC.

The rearrangement uses TRBV4-1 and TRBJ2-3, with 8 bases lining up with TRBD2. Germline V CDR1 and CDR2: MGHRA, YSYEKL. V shed 0 bases and J 5 bases; nucleotides not matched to a gene: 7. The CDR3 sequence is 16 residues long. The CDR3 loop reads CASSQDYSGAGDTQYF. The CDR3 DNA reads TGCGCCAGCAGCCAAGATTATAGCGGGGCAGGAGATACGCAGTATTTT.

V usage is TRBV5-1 and J usage is TRBJ2-7; D unclear. The CDR3 is made up of 14 amino acids. Germline lookup yields CDR1 SGHRS and CDR2 YFSETQ. V was shortened by 4 bases and J by 2 bases, with 13 bases between the two germline ends. The CDR3 protein is CASSTGLRPYEQYF. The CDR3 DNA reads TGCGCCAGCAGCACCGGGTTGCGACCCTACGAGCAGTACTTC. The full variable domain, completed using reference TRBV5-1 and TRBJ2-7, is KAGVTQTPRYLIKTRGQQVTLSCSPISGHRSVSWYQQTPGQGLQFLFEYFSETQRNKGNFPGRFSGRQFSNSRSEMNVSTLELGDSALYLCASSTGLRPYEQYFGPGTRLTVT.

The chain employs TRBV7-2 and TRBJ2-5, with D tentatively TRBD1 or TRBD2 (5 bases each). The CDR3 runs 15 residues. The V and J ends lost 0 bases and 2 bases respectively, with 10 bases between them. Germline V gives CDR1 SGHTA, CDR2 FQGNSA. For the CDR3, the DNA is TGTGCCAGCAGCTTAGCGGGGACCCTACAAGAGACCCAGTACTTC. Translation: CASSLAGTLQETQYF.

This rearrangement joins TRBV11-3 to TRBJ2-3; the match to TRBD2 covers 9 bases. Germline V gene sequence: CDR1 SGHNT, CDR2 YENEEA. The CDR3 runs to 15 residues. V lost 5 bases, J lost 4 bases, and 7 bases stayed unmatched. In nucleotides, the CDR3 is TGTGCCAGCAGCCGCGGGGGGGTATCAGCAGATACGCAGTATTTT. Translating it yields CASSRGGVSADTQYF.

The chain is built from TRBV21-1 and TRBJ1-6; the table gives TRBD1 as D, unverified against the DNA. TRBV21-1 is flagged as a pseudogene. The CDR3 covers 15 residues. The CDR3 coding sequence is TGTGCCAGCAGCAATATGGGGGGTTATGCTTCACCCCTCCACTTT. Encoded protein: CASSNMGGYASPLHF.

The rearrangement uses TRBV2 and TRBJ2-1; TRBD2 might be the D (6 bases). The J call may be wrong; the DNA end is better matched by TRBJ2-7. Germline V CDR1 and CDR2: SNHLY, FYNNEI. This CDR3 spans 13 amino acids. CDR3 loop: CASSRIADYEQYF. The DNA for the CDR3 is TGTGCCAGCTCCCGAATAGCGGACTACGAGCAGTACTTC.

The chain links TRBV4-3 to TRBJ2-1; 8 bases map to TRBD1. The J call could be wrong; TRBJ2-7 is a better fit for the DNA end. The CDR3 has 15 amino acids. Germline V gives CDR1 LGHNA, CDR2 YSLEER. CDR3: CASSQGRGRYNEQYF. The CDR3 DNA follows: TGCGCCAGCAGCCAAGGCAGGGGGCGTTACAATGAGCAGTACTTC.

The chain uses TRBV5-1 and TRBJ2-5, with D maybe TRBD2 (5 bases). The germline gives CDR1 SGHRS, CDR2 YFSETQ. Deletions cut 0 bases from V and 2 bases from J, with 14 bases between. The CDR3 has 16 residues. DNA for the CDR3: TGCGCCAGCAGCTTGGCTCTGACGAGCGGACAAGAGACCCAGTACTTC. Amino acids: CASSLALTSGQETQYF.

In the case of this clonotype: One end of the junction varies from germline; a read error may be responsible. The chain carries TRBV14 and TRBJ2-3; D unresolved. The CDR3 is made up of 15 amino acids. Germline-derived CDR1 and CDR2 are SGHDN and FVKESK. The DNA for the CDR3 is TGTGCCATCAGCCCTGGAAATCCAGACACAGATACGCAGTATTTT. Its translation: CAISPGNPDTDTQYF.